This T cell receptor beta chain derives from a study of control samples from healthy donors and cancer patients. Repertoires were generated with immunoSEQ multiplex PCR, while TCRdb's copy carries only in-frame clones and drops some. The table has about 80,000 clones, roughly 90% seen once. The CDR3 length is 16 residues. CDR1 SGHNT and CDR2 YYREEE come from the germline V gene (reference sequence). V was pared by 1 base and J by 1 base, with 2 bases of the junction left unmatched. This TCR was sampled from a man aged 50-59 years in good health. The V and J genes are TRBV5-4 and TRBJ1-3; 10 bases map to TRBD1. The material sequenced was blood. The chain's CDR3 is CASSLPDRGSGNTIYF. In DNA form, the CDR3 reads TGTGCCAGCAGCTTGCCGGACAGGGGGTCTGGAAACACCATATATTTT. Complete variable domain (other parts from reference TRBV5-4 and TRBJ1-3): ETGVTQSPTHLIKTRGQQVTLRCSSQSGHNTVSWYQQALGQGPQFIFQYYREEENGRGNFPPRFSGLQFPNYSSELNVNALELDDSALYLCASSLPDRGSGNTIYFGEGSWLTVV.